The present entry profiles one TCR beta chain with its context. Antigen: not known. Its ends do not fully match the called genes, so a read error is possible. This CDR3 is built from 14 residues. The germline gives CDR1 LNHNV, CDR2 YYDKDF (reference sequence). The sample is drawn from a study of blood T cells in healthy people across ages. General study results and limits: Comparison with aged donors showed that long-lived donors had more naive CD4+ cells and higher diversity.

Together with a sample-barcoded 5' primer, a J-beta primer mix was included in a second PCR lasting roughly 7 to 11 cycles. TCRdb redid the calling of the 5' RACE reads with MiXCR, one entry per CDR3 protein. The data show some 560,000 distinct CDR3 sequences, roughly a quarter seen once. These same records also appear under a second study, on T cells of mothers and their children.

The chain is built from TRBV15 and TRBJ2-3; D not resolved. This sequence originates from a boy aged 2 to 10 in good health. Material for sequencing was blood. CDR3 protein: CATSRDAGPDTLYF. The CDR3 coding sequence is TGTGCCACCAGCAGAGATGCAGGTCCAGATACGCTGTATTTT.